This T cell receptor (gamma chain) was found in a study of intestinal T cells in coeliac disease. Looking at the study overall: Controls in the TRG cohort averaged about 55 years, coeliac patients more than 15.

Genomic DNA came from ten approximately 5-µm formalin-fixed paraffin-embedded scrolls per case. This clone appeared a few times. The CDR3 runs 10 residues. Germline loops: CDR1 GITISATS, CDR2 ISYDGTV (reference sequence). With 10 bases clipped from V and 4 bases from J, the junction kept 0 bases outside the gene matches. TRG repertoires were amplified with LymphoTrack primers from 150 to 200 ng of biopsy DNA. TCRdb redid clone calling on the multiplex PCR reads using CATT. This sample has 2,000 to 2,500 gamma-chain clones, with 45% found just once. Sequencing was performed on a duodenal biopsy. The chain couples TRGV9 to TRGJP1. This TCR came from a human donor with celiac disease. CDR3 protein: CAFTGWFKIF. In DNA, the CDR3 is TGTGCCTTCACTGGTTGGTTCAAGATATTT.